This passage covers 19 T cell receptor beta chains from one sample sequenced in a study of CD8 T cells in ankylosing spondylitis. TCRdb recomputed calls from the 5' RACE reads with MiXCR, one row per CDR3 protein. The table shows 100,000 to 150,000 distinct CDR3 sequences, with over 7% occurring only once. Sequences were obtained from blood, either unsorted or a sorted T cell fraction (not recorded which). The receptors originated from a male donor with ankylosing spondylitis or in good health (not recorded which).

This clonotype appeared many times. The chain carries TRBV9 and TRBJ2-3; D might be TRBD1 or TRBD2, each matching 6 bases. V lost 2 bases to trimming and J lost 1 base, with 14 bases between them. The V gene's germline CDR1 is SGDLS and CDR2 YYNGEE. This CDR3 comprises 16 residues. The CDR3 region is CASSVRDTMGTDTQYF. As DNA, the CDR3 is TGTGCCAGCAGCGTGCGGGACACCATGGGCACAGATACGCAGTATTTT.

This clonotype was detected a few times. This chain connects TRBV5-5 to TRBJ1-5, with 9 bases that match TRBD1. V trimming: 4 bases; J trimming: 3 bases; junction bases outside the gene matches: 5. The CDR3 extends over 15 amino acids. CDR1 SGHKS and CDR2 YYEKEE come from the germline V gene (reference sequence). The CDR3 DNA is TGTGCCAGCAGCAAATGGGACAGGGACAATCAGCCCCAGCATTTT. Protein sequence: CASSKWDRDNQPQHF.

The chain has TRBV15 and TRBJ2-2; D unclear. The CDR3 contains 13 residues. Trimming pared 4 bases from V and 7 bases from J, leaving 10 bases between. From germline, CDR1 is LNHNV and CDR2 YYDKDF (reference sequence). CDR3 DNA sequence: TGTGCCACCAGCACCGTCGGGCGCGGGGAGCTGTTTTTT. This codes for CATSTVGRGELFF. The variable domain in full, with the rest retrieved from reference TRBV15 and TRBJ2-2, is DAMVIQNPRYQVTQFGKPVTLSCSQTLNHNVMYWYQQKSSQAPKLLFHYYDKDFNNEADTPDNFQSRRPNTSFCFLDIRSPGLGDTAMYLCATSTVGRGELFFGEGSRLTVL.

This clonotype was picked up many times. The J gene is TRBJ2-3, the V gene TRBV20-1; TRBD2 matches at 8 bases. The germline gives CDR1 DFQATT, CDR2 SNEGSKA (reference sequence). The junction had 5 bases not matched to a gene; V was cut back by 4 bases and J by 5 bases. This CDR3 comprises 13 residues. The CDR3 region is CSATRTSLDTQYF. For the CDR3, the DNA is TGCAGTGCTACCCGGACTAGCCTAGATACGCAGTATTTT.

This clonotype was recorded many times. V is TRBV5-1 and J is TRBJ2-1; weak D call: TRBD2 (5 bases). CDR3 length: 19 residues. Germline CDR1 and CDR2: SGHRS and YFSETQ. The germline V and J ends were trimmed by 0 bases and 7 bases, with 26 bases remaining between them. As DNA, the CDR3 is TGCGCCAGCAGCTTGGCCTGGATGGCAGCGGCCTCCAAATTTAATGAGCAGTTCTTC. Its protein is CASSLAWMAAASKFNEQFF.

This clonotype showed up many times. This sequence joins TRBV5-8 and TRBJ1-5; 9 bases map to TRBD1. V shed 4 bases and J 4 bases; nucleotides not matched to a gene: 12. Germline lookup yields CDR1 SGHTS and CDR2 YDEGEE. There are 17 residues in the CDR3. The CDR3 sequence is CASSDNRGLGGNQPQHF. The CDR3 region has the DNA TGTGCCAGCAGCGACAACAGGGGGCTCGGGGGGAATCAGCCCCAGCATTTT. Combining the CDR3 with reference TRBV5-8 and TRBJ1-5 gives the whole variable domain EAGVTQSPTHLIKTRGQQATLRCSPISGHTSVYWYQQALGLGLQFLLWYDEGEERNRGNFPPRFSGRQFPNYSSELNVNALELEDSALYLCASSDNRGLGGNQPQHFGDGTRLSIL.

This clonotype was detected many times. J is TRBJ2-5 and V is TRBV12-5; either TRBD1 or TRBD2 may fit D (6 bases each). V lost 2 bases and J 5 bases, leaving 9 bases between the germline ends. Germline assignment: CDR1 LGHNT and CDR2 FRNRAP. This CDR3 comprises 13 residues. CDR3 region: CASGLWGAETQYF. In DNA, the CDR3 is TGTGCTAGTGGTTTGTGGGGGGCGGAGACCCAGTACTTC.

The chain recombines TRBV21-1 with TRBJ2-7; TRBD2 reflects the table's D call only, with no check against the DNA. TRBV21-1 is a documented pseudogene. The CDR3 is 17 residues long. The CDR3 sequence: CASSLPGTFYYSYEQYF. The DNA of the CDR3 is TGTGCCAGCAGCCTCCCCGGGACTTTCTACTACTCCTACGAGCAGTACTTC.

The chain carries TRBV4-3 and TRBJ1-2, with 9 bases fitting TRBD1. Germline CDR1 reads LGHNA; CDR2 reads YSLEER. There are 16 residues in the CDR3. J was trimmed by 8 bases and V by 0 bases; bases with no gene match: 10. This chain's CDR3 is CASSQDPTGGAGGYTF. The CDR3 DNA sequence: TGCGCCAGCAGCCAAGACCCCACAGGGGGCGCAGGAGGCTACACCTTC.

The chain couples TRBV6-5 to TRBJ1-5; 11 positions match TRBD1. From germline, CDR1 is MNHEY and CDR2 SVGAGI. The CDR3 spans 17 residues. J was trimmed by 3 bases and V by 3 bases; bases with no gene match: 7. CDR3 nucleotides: TGTGCCAGCAGTTATGGACAGGGGGCTGGTACCAATCAGCCCCAGCATTTT. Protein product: CASSYGQGAGTNQPQHF.

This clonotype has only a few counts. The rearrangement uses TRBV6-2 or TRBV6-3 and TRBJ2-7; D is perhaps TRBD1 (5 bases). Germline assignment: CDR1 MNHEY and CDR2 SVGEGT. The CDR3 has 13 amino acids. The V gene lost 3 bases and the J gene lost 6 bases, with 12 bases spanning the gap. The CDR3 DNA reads TGTGCCAGCAGTTATTCAGGGATGTCCGAGCAGTACTTC. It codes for CASSYSGMSEQYF.

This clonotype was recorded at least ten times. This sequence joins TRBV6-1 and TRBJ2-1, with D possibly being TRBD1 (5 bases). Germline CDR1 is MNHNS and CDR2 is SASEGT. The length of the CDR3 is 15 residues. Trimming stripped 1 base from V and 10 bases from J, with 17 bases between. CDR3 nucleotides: TGTGCCAGCAGTGAAGTTCAGGGAAGGCTCCTCGAGCAGTTCTTC. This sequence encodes CASSEVQGRLLEQFF.

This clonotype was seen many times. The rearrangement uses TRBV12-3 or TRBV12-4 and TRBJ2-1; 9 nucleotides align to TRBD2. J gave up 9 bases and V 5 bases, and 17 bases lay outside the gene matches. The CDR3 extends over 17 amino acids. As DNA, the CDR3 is TGTGCCAGCAGTCCCAACACCGGTAGCGGGAGATGGGGTGAGCAGTTCTTC. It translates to CASSPNTGSGRWGEQFF.

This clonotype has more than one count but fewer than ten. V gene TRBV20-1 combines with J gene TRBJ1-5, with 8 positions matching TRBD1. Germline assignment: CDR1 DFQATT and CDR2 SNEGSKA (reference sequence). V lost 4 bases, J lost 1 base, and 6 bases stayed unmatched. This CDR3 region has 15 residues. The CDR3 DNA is TGCAGTGCTAAGGACAGGGTCTGGAGCAATCAGCCCCAGCATTTT. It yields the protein CSAKDRVWSNQPQHF.

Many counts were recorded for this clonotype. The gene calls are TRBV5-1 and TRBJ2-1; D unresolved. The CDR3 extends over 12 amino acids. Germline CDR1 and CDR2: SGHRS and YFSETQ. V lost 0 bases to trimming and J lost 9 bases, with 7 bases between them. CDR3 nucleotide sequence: TGCGCCAGCAGCTTGGCCCCCGGTGAGCAGTTCTTC. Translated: CASSLAPGEQFF.

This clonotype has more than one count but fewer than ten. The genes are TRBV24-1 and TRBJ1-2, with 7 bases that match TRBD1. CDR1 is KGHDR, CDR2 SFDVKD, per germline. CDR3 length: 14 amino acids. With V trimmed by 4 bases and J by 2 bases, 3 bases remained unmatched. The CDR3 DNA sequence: TGTGCCACCAGTGAATCGGACAGGAACTATGGCTACACCTTC. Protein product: CATSESDRNYGYTF.

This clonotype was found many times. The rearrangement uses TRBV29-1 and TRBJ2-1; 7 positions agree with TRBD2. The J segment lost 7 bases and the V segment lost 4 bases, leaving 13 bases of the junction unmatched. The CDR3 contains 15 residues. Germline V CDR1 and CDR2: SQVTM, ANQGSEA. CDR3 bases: TGCAGCGTTGTGCGTATTTCGGGAGGAGGGAATGAGCAGTTCTTC. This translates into CSVVRISGGGNEQFF.

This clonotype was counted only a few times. The CDR3 protein is CASSWGRSGRLDEQYF. The CDR3 coding sequence is TGCGCCAGCAGCTGGGGTAGGAGCGGCCGACTCGACGAGCAGTACTTC. This chain connects TRBV5-1 to TRBJ2-7; possible D gene TRBD2, 5 bases. The CDR3 runs to 16 residues. Trimming pared 3 bases from V and 5 bases from J, leaving 21 bases between. CDR1 and CDR2 (germline): SGHRS, YFSETQ.

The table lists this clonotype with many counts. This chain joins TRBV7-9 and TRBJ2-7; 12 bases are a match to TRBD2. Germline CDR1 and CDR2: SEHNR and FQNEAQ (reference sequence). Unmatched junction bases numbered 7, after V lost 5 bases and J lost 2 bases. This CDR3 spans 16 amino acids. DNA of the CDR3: TGTGCCAGCAGCCGGGGACTAGCGGGCATCGCCTACGAGCAGTACTTC. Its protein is CASSRGLAGIAYEQYF. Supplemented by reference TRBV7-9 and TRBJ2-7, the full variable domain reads DTGVSQNPRHKITKRGQNVTFRCDPISEHNRLYWYRQTLGQGPEFLTYFQNEAQLEKSRLLSDRFSAERPKGSFSTLEIQRTEQGDSAMYLCASSRGLAGIAYEQYFGPGTRLTVT.